These 11 T cell receptor beta chains were sequenced from one sample in a study of blood T cell repertoires in COVID-19. This table comes from immunoSEQ multiplex PCR, and its TCRdb copy is limited to in-frame clones, with some not included. The repertoire holds under 130,000 clones, with over 75% as singletons. Material: peripheral blood. These receptors originate from a man aged 45-65 years with acute or convalescent COVID-19.

The CDR3 loop is CASSWNRDRGQETQYF. In DNA, the CDR3 is TGTGCCAGCAGTTGGAACCGGGACAGGGGACAAGAGACCCAGTACTTC. This chain connects TRBV6-6 to TRBJ2-5, with 10 bases that match TRBD1. The CDR3 spans 16 residues. V shed 4 bases, J shed 2 bases, and the junction held 7 bases outside the gene matches. Germline lookup yields CDR1 MNHNY and CDR2 SVGAGI (reference sequence).

V usage is TRBV19 and J usage is TRBJ2-3, with D possibly matching TRBD1 (6 bases). Trimming cost V 4 bases and J 4 bases, with 12 bases left between them. Germline CDR1 is LNHDA and CDR2 is SQIVND (reference sequence). The CDR3 sequence is 14 residues long. DNA of the CDR3: TGTGCCAGTAGTACAGGGGCAGGGGCAGATACGCAGTATTTT. Its protein is CASSTGAGADTQYF.

The rearrangement joins TRBV7-3 to TRBJ1-1; 10 bases align to TRBD1. Trimming cost V 6 bases and J 1 base; bases outside gene matches: 11. CDR1 and CDR2 from the germline V gene are SGHTA and FQGTGA. CDR3 length: 17 residues. The DNA for the CDR3 is TGTGCCAGCAGTAAAACCCGGGACAGGGGTTCGAACACTGAAGCTTTCTTT. As protein: CASSKTRDRGSNTEAFF.

The rearrangement uses TRBV7-9 and TRBJ2-7; 10 positions agree with TRBD1. Germline CDR1 and CDR2: SEHNR and FQNEAQ (reference sequence). The CDR3 contains 15 residues. V dropped 2 bases and J dropped 6; count of bases not matched to a gene: 7. This chain's CDR3 is CASSLPGTGEREQYF. CDR3 bases: TGTGCCAGCAGCTTACCGGGGACAGGGGAGCGCGAGCAGTACTTC.

The CDR3 bases are TGTGCCAGCAGCCAGGGACTAGCGGTCCACGAGCAGTACTTC. Translating gives CASSQGLAVHEQYF. The chain is built from TRBV9 and TRBJ2-7; 11 bases are shared with TRBD2. V lost 4 bases and J lost 5; bases outside the gene matches: 5. Germline V gene sequence: CDR1 SGDLS, CDR2 YYNGEE. This CDR3 has 14 residues.

The chain uses TRBV6-1 and TRBJ1-3; D is perhaps TRBD1 (6 bases). The germline gives CDR1 MNHNS, CDR2 SASEGT. V gave up 4 bases and J gave up 0 bases, with 13 bases separating them. The CDR3 has 16 residues. The CDR3 region has the DNA TGTGCCAGCAGTGGACAGGTCCCTTCCTCTGGAAACACCATATATTTT. Residues: CASSGQVPSSGNTIYF.

The chain employs TRBV14 and TRBJ2-1; TRBD2 aligns across 10 bases. Germline CDR1 SGHDN, CDR2 FVKESK. The V gene end was trimmed by 5 bases and the J gene end by 4 bases; junction bases not matched to a gene: 8. CDR3 length: 16 amino acids. The CDR3 bases are TGTGCCAGCAGCACCGCTAGCGGGGGAGATTACAATGAGCAGTTCTTC. It yields the protein CASSTASGGDYNEQFF. The complete variable domain, with remaining parts taken from reference TRBV14 and TRBJ2-1, reads EAGVTQFPSHSVIEKGQTVTLRCDPISGHDNLYWYRRVMGKEIKFLLHFVKESKQDESGMPNNRFLAERTGGTYSTLKVQPAELEDSGVYFCASSTASGGDYNEQFFGPGTRLTVL.

The chain has TRBV6-5 and TRBJ1-3; tentatively, D is TRBD1 (6 bases). CDR3 length equals 14 residues. The V gene's germline CDR1 is MNHEY and CDR2 SVGAGI. V lost 6 bases to trimming and J lost 2 bases, with 11 bases between them. The CDR3 nucleotides are TGTGCCAGCAGCCAGACAGGCCCTGGAAACACCATATATTTT. It encodes CASSQTGPGNTIYF.

V and J are TRBV4-2 and TRBJ2-2; 8 bases are a match to TRBD1. The CDR3 extends over 15 amino acids. V lost 4 bases and J lost 5; bases outside the gene matches: 6. Germline V gene sequence: CDR1 LGHNA, CDR2 YNFKEQ. The CDR3 DNA reads as TGTGCCAGCAGCCCGGGACAGGCAAAAACCGGGGAGCTGTTTTTT. Protein: CASSPGQAKTGELFF.

Only one count was recorded for this clone. The V gene is TRBV3-1 (or the pseudogene TRBV3-2), the J gene TRBJ2-7; TRBD1 agrees at 7 bases. V lost 1 base, J lost 3 bases, and 9 bases stayed unmatched. The germline gives CDR1 LGHDT, CDR2 YNNKEL (reference sequence). There are 16 residues in the CDR3. This CDR3 is CASSQVKGAPFYEQYF. CDR3 in DNA: TGTGCCAGCAGCCAAGTTAAGGGGGCGCCTTTCTACGAGCAGTACTTC.

This clone has just a few counts. The J gene is TRBJ2-7, the V gene TRBV30; TRBD1 matches 7 bases. The CDR3 extends over 12 amino acids. V lost 2 bases, J lost 6 bases, and 4 bases stayed unmatched. Looked up from germline, CDR1 is GTSNPN and CDR2 is SVGIG (reference sequence). The CDR3: CAWSLTGTEQYF. CDR3 bases: TGTGCCTGGAGTTTGACAGGGACCGAGCAGTACTTC.